This TCR beta chain was captured by sequencing in a study of T cell repertoires in cytomegalovirus infection. Study details: In public TCR beta signatures, there were indications of both CMV infection and matching HLA type. Study-wide results and caveats: Carriage of CMV together with the relevant HLA was identifiable through cumulative public TCR beta family frequency. What dominated the ex vivo response were HLA-C-restricted CMV-specific TCR beta clonotypes.

One entry per CDR3 protein, called by TCRdb with MiXCR from the reads. The sample holds hundreds of thousands of distinct CDR3 sequences; 15% to 20% are singletons and the top ten take more than 10%. The sample holds many counts of this clonotype. Its antigen is unknown. The CDR3 spans 18 residues. Germline V gene sequence: CDR1 SGHTA, CDR2 FQGNSA. V lost 7 bases and J lost 7; bases outside the gene matches: 23. Input material: PBMCs. The TCR comes from a human donor in good health (CMV status not recorded). Some clones in this sample may be carry-over from other donors' samples. The chain joins TRBV7-2 to TRBJ2-7, with TRBD1 matching over 9 bases. The CDR3 sequence: CASTLGSLAGQGLWEQYF. The CDR3 bases are TGTGCCAGCACCCTCGGGTCGCTTGCGGGACAGGGATTGTGGGAGCAGTACTTC.